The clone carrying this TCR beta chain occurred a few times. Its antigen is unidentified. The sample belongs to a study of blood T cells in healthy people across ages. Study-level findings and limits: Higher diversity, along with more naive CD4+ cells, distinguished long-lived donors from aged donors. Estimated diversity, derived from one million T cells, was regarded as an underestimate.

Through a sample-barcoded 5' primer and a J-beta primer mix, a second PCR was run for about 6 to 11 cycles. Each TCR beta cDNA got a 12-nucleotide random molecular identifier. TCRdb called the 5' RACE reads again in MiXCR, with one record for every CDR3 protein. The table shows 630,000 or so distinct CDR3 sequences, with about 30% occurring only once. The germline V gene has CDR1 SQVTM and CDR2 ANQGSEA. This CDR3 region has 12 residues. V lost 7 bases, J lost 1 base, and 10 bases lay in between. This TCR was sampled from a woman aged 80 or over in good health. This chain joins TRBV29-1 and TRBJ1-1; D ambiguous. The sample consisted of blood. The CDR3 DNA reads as TGCAGCGCGGGATCCAGGAACACTGAAGCTTTCTTT. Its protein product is CSAGSRNTEAFF.